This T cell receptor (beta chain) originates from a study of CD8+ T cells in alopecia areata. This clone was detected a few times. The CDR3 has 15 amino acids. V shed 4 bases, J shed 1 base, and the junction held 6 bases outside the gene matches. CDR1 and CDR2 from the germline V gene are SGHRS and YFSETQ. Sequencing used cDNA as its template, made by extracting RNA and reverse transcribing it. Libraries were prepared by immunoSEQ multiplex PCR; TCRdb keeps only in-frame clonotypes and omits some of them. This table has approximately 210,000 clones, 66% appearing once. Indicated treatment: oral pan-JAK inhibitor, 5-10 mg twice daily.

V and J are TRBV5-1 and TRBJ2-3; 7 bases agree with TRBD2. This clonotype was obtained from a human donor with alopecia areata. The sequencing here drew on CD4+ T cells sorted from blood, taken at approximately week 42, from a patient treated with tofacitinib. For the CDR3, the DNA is TGCGCCAGCAGCCCCGGCCGGGGGGGCACAGATACGCAGTATTTT. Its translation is CASSPGRGGTDTQYF.